What follows are 23 T cell receptor beta chains derived from one specimen sequenced in a study of shared clonotypes between healthy human individuals. Sequencing was performed with immunoSEQ multiplex PCR; in TCRdb, only in-frame clones are kept and a portion is missing. Of around 600,000 clones detected, around 95% appear once; the ten largest clones hold over 0.1%. Terminally differentiated effector memory CD45RA+ cells were excluded from the naive CD8 cells, which were CD45RO-negative and positively selected for CCR7. The sequencing sample was made of naive CD8+ T cells sorted from blood. These receptor sequences come from a woman in her thirties in good health.

The gene calls are TRBV27 and TRBJ1-4; the match to TRBD1 covers 10 bases. V gave up 6 bases and J gave up 5 bases; unmatched junction bases: 15. Per germline, CDR1 MNHEY and CDR2 SMNVEV (reference sequence). CDR3 length: 18 residues. The DNA of the CDR3 is TGTGCCAGCAGAGAGGCGGATTGGGACAGGGGCAAAAATGAAAAACTGTTTTTT. Translated: CASREADWDRGKNEKLFF.

The CDR3 sequence: CASSLGTDNQPQHF. CDR3 in DNA: TGTGCCAGCAGCTTGGGGACAGACAATCAGCCCCAGCATTTT. The chain combines TRBV13 with TRBJ1-5, with TRBD1 matching over 7 bases. CDR3 length: 14 residues. Germline V gene data show CDR1 as PRHDT and CDR2 as FYEKMQ (reference sequence). The V gene end was trimmed by 3 bases and the J gene end by 3 bases; junction bases not matched to a gene: 2.

The chain recombines TRBV7-9 with TRBJ2-1, with D possibly TRBD1 on 6 matching bases. CDR1 and CDR2 (germline): SEHNR, FQNEAQ (reference sequence). V dropped 5 bases and J dropped 3 bases, with 17 bases sitting between them. CDR3 size: 16 residues. The CDR3 loop is CASSAPRTENYNEQFF. CDR3 bases: TGTGCCAGCAGCGCACCCCGGACAGAAAACTACAATGAGCAGTTCTTC.

J is TRBJ2-1 and V is TRBV9; no clear D gene. There are 11 residues in the CDR3. The germline V gene has CDR1 SGDLS and CDR2 YYNGEE. Trimming shortened V by 4 bases and J by 5 bases, and 4 bases separated the two germline ends. The CDR3 DNA follows: TGTGCCAGCAGCCAGAACAATGAGCAGTTCTTC. Translation: CASSQNNEQFF.

J is TRBJ2-5 and V is TRBV6-6; D is possibly TRBD2 (5 bases). Per germline, CDR1 MNHNY and CDR2 SVGAGI (reference sequence). The V end lost 2 bases, the J end lost 5 bases, and 9 bases lay between the germline ends. This CDR3 has 13 residues. The CDR3 protein is CASSYISSETQYF. Here the CDR3 DNA reads TGTGCCAGCAGTTACATCTCTAGCGAGACCCAGTACTTC.

The CDR3 loop reads CSVVRQGTEAFF. CDR3 in DNA: TGCAGCGTTGTACGACAGGGGACTGAAGCTTTCTTT. The V call is TRBV29-1, the J call TRBJ1-1; 8 positions match TRBD1. The CDR3 runs 12 residues. V gave up 4 bases and J gave up 5 bases; unmatched junction bases: 3. CDR1 SQVTM and CDR2 ANQGSEA come from the germline V gene.

This chain uses TRBV2 with TRBJ1-4, with TRBD1 matching over 9 bases. This CDR3 contains 16 residues. Per the germline V gene, CDR1 is SNHLY and CDR2 is FYNNEI. Trimming cost V 6 bases and J 2 bases; bases outside gene matches: 7. CDR3 bases: TGTGCCAGCAGAGAAAACAGGGGGCGGACTAATGAAAAACTGTTTTTT. It is translated as CASRENRGRTNEKLFF.

The rearrangement uses TRBV28 and TRBJ1-2, with TRBD1 as a possible D gene (5 bases). The CDR3 consists of 13 residues. Trimming shortened V by 3 bases and J by 8 bases, and 13 bases separated the two germline ends. The germline V gene encodes CDR1 MDHEN and CDR2 SYDVKM. The CDR3 coding sequence is TGTGCCAGCAGTTTCACGGGGCGTGGCGGCTACACCTTC. The encoded protein is CASSFTGRGGYTF.

The rearrangement uses TRBV2 and TRBJ1-1; unclear D gene. From germline, CDR1 is SNHLY and CDR2 FYNNEI. V gave up 1 base and J gave up 5 bases, with 11 bases separating them. There are 14 residues in the CDR3. In DNA, the CDR3 is TGTGCCAGCAGTGAAGGCAGGCGGGGAACTGAAGCTTTCTTT. Translation gives CASSEGRRGTEAFF. Based on the CDR3 plus reference TRBV2 and TRBJ1-1, the full variable domain is EPEVTQTPSHQVTQMGQEVILRCVPISNHLYFYWYRQILGQKVEFLVSFYNNEISEKSEIFDDQFSVERPDGSNFTLKIRSTKLEDSAMYFCASSEGRRGTEAFFGQGTRLTVV.

The table lists this clone with a count of one. The chain links TRBV6-1 to TRBJ2-7; D gene ambiguous. The germline V gene encodes CDR1 MNHNS and CDR2 SASEGT. Trimming shortened V by 3 bases and J by 3 bases, and 12 bases separated the two germline ends. CDR3 length: 14 residues. CDR3 sequence (DNA): TGTGCCAGCAGTGACTGGACGGCCGGCTACGAGCAGTACTTC. It codes for CASSDWTAGYEQYF.

This sequence joins TRBV5-1 and TRBJ2-7; 7 bases map to TRBD2. Germline CDR1 and CDR2: SGHRS and YFSETQ. The CDR3 runs to 13 residues. Unmatched junction bases numbered 5, after V lost 2 bases and J lost 6 bases. The DNA of the CDR3 is TGCGCCAGCAGCTTTGCGGGGGTTGGCGAGCAGTACTTC. This gives the protein CASSFAGVGEQYF.

This clone has only one observation. The chain carries TRBV5-6 and TRBJ2-7; D remains unclear. Trimming shortened V by 4 bases and J by 7 bases, and 9 bases separated the two germline ends. CDR1 and CDR2 from the germline V gene are SGHDT and YYEEEE. The CDR3 consists of 11 residues. The CDR3 is CASSHIGEQYF. CDR3 nucleotides: TGTGCCAGCAGCCATATAGGAGAGCAGTACTTC.

As to this clone: Other DNA sequences in the sample encode the same CDR3. The V call is TRBV7-9, the J call TRBJ2-5, with D hard to call. Germline V gene lookup returns CDR1 SEHNR and CDR2 FQNEAQ (reference sequence). V was pared by 1 base and J by 5 bases, with 8 bases between. CDR3 length equals 13 residues. CDR3 DNA sequence: TGTGCCAGCAGCTTAGGGGGTTCTGAGACCCAGTACTTC. Translation: CASSLGGSETQYF.

This sequence joins TRBV29-1 and TRBJ2-1, with D unresolved. V was shortened by 6 bases and J by 0 bases, with 12 bases between the two germline ends. The CDR3 contains 14 residues. Germline CDR1 reads SQVTM; CDR2 reads ANQGSEA. The CDR3 bases are TGCAGCGTCGTGACTCCGAGCTCCTACAATGAGCAGTTCTTC. It is translated as CSVVTPSSYNEQFF.

This clone appeared once. The V gene is TRBV27, the J gene TRBJ2-7; D ambiguous. This CDR3 region has 14 residues. Germline values: CDR1 MNHEY, CDR2 SMNVEV (reference sequence). V was shortened by 6 bases and J by 0 bases, with 12 bases between the two germline ends. The CDR3 protein is CASRPTVGSYEQYF. CDR3 nucleotide sequence: TGTGCCAGCAGGCCCACAGTAGGCTCCTACGAGCAGTACTTC.

This chain links TRBV28 with TRBJ2-1, with D hard to call. The CDR3 sequence is 17 residues long. The germline V gene encodes CDR1 MDHEN and CDR2 SYDVKM. V shed 3 bases and J shed 5 bases, with 20 bases lying between them. CDR3 in DNA: TGTGCCAGCAGTTTTATTCCGGGCCCGGCCCCCAACAATGAGCAGTTCTTC. Protein sequence: CASSFIPGPAPNNEQFF. The full variable domain, completed using reference TRBV28 and TRBJ2-1, is DVKVTQSSRYLVKRTGEKVFLECVQDMDHENMFWYRQDPGLGLRLIYFSYDVKMKEKGDIPEGYSVSREKKERFSLILESASTNQTSMYLCASSFIPGPAPNNEQFFGPGTRLTVL.

The rearrangement uses TRBV10-1 and TRBJ2-7, with D perhaps matching TRBD2 (5 bases). The CDR3 contains 14 residues. Germline CDR1 is WNHNN and CDR2 is SYGVQD (reference sequence). The germline V and J ends were trimmed by 2 bases and 2 bases, with 10 bases remaining between them. CDR3 amino acids: CASSESGETYEQYF. CDR3 bases: TGCGCCAGCAGTGAGAGCGGCGAAACCTACGAGCAGTACTTC.

The V call is TRBV28, the J call TRBJ2-7, with 8 nucleotides matching TRBD2. Germline assignment: CDR1 MDHEN and CDR2 SYDVKM. The V gene end was trimmed by 1 base and the J gene end by 0 bases; junction bases not matched to a gene: 8. CDR3 length: 17 amino acids. The chain's CDR3 is CASSLSLAGFSSYEQYF. The CDR3 DNA sequence: TGTGCCAGCAGTTTATCGCTAGCGGGTTTTAGCTCCTACGAGCAGTACTTC.

V gene TRBV27 combines with J gene TRBJ2-1; D is uncertain. CDR1 is MNHEY, CDR2 SMNVEV, per germline (reference sequence). V dropped 4 bases and J dropped 1 base, with 14 bases sitting between them. The CDR3 is made up of 16 amino acids. CDR3 amino acids: CASSSPIDKSYNEQFF. The CDR3 DNA sequence: TGTGCCAGCAGTTCTCCCATCGACAAATCCTACAATGAGCAGTTCTTC.

This chain links TRBV9 with TRBJ1-4; D is perhaps TRBD1 (5 bases). The germline CDR1 and CDR2 sequences are SGDLS and YYNGEE. The V and J ends lost 0 bases and 6 bases respectively, with 9 bases between them. This CDR3 is 14 amino acids long. In nucleotides, the CDR3 is TGTGCCAGCAGCGTAGGTGGGGCTCATGAAAAACTGTTTTTT. It is translated as CASSVGGAHEKLFF.

The chain uses TRBV19 and TRBJ2-5; a possible D gene is TRBD2 (5 bases). The J call may be in error: the DNA end matches TRBJ2-7 better. Germline V gene data show CDR1 as LNHDA and CDR2 as SQIVND (reference sequence). The length of the CDR3 is 13 residues. The CDR3 sequence is CASSAGLDYEQYF. The DNA of the CDR3 is TGTGCCAGTAGTGCGGGTCTAGACTACGAGCAGTACTTC.

This clone was seen once. The chain joins TRBV28 to TRBJ2-1; possibly TRBD2 for D (6 bases). Germline V gene lookup returns CDR1 MDHEN and CDR2 SYDVKM. CDR3 length: 14 amino acids. V shed 2 bases and J shed 7 bases, with 12 bases lying between them. The CDR3 coding sequence is TGTGCCAGCAGTTTAGGCGCTGGGGGGAATGAGCAGTTCTTC. Residues: CASSLGAGGNEQFF.

A single count supports this clone. The chain employs TRBV7-2 and TRBJ1-5, with D possibly matching TRBD1 (6 bases). CDR1 is SGHTA, CDR2 FQGNSA, per germline. V lost 2 bases and J lost 5, with 16 bases in between. CDR3 size: 16 residues. As DNA, the CDR3 is TGTGCCAGCAGCTTAAGTTTTCGGAGGGGGGATCAGCCCCAGCATTTT. Residues: CASSLSFRRGDQPQHF.